A selection of T cell receptor beta chains follows, all from one sample in a study of human T cells and chemical hapten exposure. TCRdb re-called the RACE reads through MiXCR, storing one row per CDR3 protein. The sample shows around 300,000 distinct CDR3 sequences, about 5% of them seen only once. Sample: whole blood, taken in connection with sensitization to the hapten diphenylcyclopropenone (DPC). The origin of the receptors is a woman aged 18 to 35 with alopecia areata. Some clones in this sample may be carry-over from other donors' samples. Each CDR3 is given with its conserved first and last residue. Each record gives: J gene, D gene, clone size, V gene, CDR3 protein, CDR3 DNA. A D gene is named only where the DNA matches it firmly. Size values are once, few and many counts, or a class for expanded clones, and some rows have none.

TRBJ2-5 - - TRBV12-3/TRBV12-4 CASGVGTQETQYF TGTGCCAGCGGGGTGGGAACCCAAGAGACCCAGTACTTC
TRBJ2-3 - many TRBV12-3/TRBV12-4 CASSLEYITDTQYF TGTGCCAGCAGTTTAGAGTACATCACAGATACGCAGTATTTT
TRBJ1-4 TRBD1 many TRBV18 CASSPSRQGIIEKLFF TGTGCCAGCTCACCATCGAGACAGGGAATTATCGAAAAACTGTTTTTT
TRBJ2-5 - few TRBV27 CASSHGLDYQETQYF TGTGCCAGCAGTCACGGACTGGACTACCAAGAGACCCAGTACTTC
TRBJ2-5 - few TRBV7-9 CASSFQTQETQYF TGTGCCAGCAGCTTTCAGACGCAAGAGACCCAGTACTTC
TRBJ2-7 - many TRBV5-6 CASSLLDEQYF TGTGCCAGCAGCTTGTTGGACGAGCAGTACTTC
TRBJ2-7 - many TRBV7-9 CASSSGRYGEQYF TGTGCCAGCAGCTCAGGCCGATACGGCGAGCAGTACTTC
TRBJ2-5 - many TRBV18 CASSRGLQETQYF TGTGCCAGCTCCAGGGGTTTACAAGAGACCCAGTACTTC
TRBJ2-3 - many TRBV12-3/TRBV12-4 CASSSDIVGGTDTQYF TGTGCCAGCAGTTCCGACATAGTGGGTGGCACAGATACGCAGTATTTT
TRBJ1-1 - - TRBV5-8 CASSAQDRNTEAFF TGTGCCAGCAGTGCCCAGGACAGAAACACTGAAGCTTTCTTT
TRBJ2-3 - - TRBV6-2/TRBV6-3 CASGRQVEDTQYF TGTGCCAGCGGCAGACAGGTTGAAGATACGCAGTATTTT
TRBJ2-7 - many TRBV5-1 CASSAPDTYEQYF TGCGCCAGCAGCGCGCCGGATACCTACGAGCAGTACTTC
TRBJ2-7 - many TRBV29-1 CSVESPGSYEQYF TGCAGCGTTGAATCCCCGGGGTCGTACGAGCAGTACTTC
TRBJ2-5 - - TRBV9 CASSPGTSSYQETQYF TGTGCCAGCAGTCCCGGGACTTCCTCGTACCAAGAGACCCAGTACTTC
TRBJ2-3 - few TRBV28 CASSPHADTQYF TGTGCCAGCAGTCCACATGCAGATACGCAGTATTTT
TRBJ1-6 - many TRBV5-6 CASSLYGSQGASPLHF TGTGCCAGCAGCTTGTACGGTAGCCAGGGTGCGTCACCCCTCCACTTT
TRBJ1-1 TRBD1 few TRBV6-5 CASSYAMGQGVTEAFF TGTGCCAGCAGTTACGCTATGGGACAGGGGGTCACTGAAGCTTTCTTT
TRBJ1-6 - - TRBV6-5 CASYRQVDSPLHF TGTGCCAGCTACCGACAAGTTGATTCACCCCTCCACTTT
TRBJ2-7 TRBD2 many TRBV27 CASSFGGNEQYF TGTGCCAGCAGTTTCGGGGGGAACGAGCAGTACTTC
TRBJ2-4 - - TRBV7-2 CASSLDRGGWNIQYF TGTGCCAGCAGCCTTGACAGGGGAGGGTGGAACATTCAGTACTTC
TRBJ2-7 - many TRBV5-6 CASSFRGSYEQYF TGTGCCAGCAGCTTCCGGGGTTCCTACGAGCAGTACTTC
TRBJ1-1 - few TRBV15 CATSRHWTETEAFF TGTGCCACCAGCAGACACTGGACGGAGACTGAAGCTTTCTTT
TRBJ2-7 TRBD1 many TRBV28 CASLGGTGSLEQYF TGTGCCAGCCTGGGGGGGACAGGGTCCCTTGAGCAGTACTTC
TRBJ2-7 - - TRBV14 CASSQPGASSTYEQYF TGTGCCAGCAGCCAACCAGGGGCCTCGTCGACCTACGAGCAGTACTTC
TRBJ1-2 TRBD1 - TRBV11-2 CASSLGPRTGEDTF TGTGCCAGCAGCTTAGGTCCCCGGACAGGGGAGGACACCTTC
TRBJ2-3 - - TRBV5-4 CASSHANTQYF TGTGCCAGCAGCCATGCAAATACGCAGTATTTT
TRBJ1-2 - many TRBV7-9 CASSDVNREDNYGYTF TGTGCCAGCAGCGATGTCAACAGAGAGGATAACTATGGCTACACCTTC
TRBJ1-1 - many TRBV7-9 CASSLEGMNTEAFF TGTGCCAGCAGCTTGGAAGGGATGAACACTGAAGCTTTCTTT
TRBJ1-4 - - TRBV2 CASSGTFDEKLFF TGTGCCAGCAGTGGGACATTTGATGAAAAACTGTTTTTT
TRBJ1-5 - - TRBV5-1 CASSLVGGPDNQPQHF TGCGCCAGCAGCTTGGTGGGGGGGCCGGACAATCAGCCCCAGCATTTT
TRBJ2-7 - many TRBV7-6 CASSLQFSSYEQYF TGTGCCAGCAGCTTGCAGTTCAGCTCCTACGAGCAGTACTTC
TRBJ2-3 TRBD1 many TRBV20-1 CSARTGISTDTQYF TGCAGTGCCCGGACAGGGATCAGCACAGATACGCAGTATTTT
TRBJ1-3 - few TRBV2 CASMDSGNTIYF TGTGCCAGCATGGACTCTGGAAACACCATATATTTT
TRBJ2-7 TRBD1 - TRBV7-9 CASSLGFQGAYEQYF TGTGCCAGCAGCTTAGGCTTTCAGGGGGCCTACGAGCAGTACTTC
TRBJ2-7 - few TRBV4-3 CASSEGDTEAYEQYF TGCGCCAGCAGCGAGGGGGACACCGAGGCCTACGAGCAGTACTTC
TRBJ1-3 TRBD1 - TRBV6-5 CASSYSGGTALGGNTIYF TGTGCCAGCAGTTACTCAGGAGGGACAGCTCTGGGGGGAAACACCATATATTTT
TRBJ2-7 - - TRBV6-1 CASSAETGSEQYF TGTGCCAGCAGTGCAGAGACAGGATCCGAGCAGTACTTC
TRBJ2-2 - few TRBV9 CASSVGPADTGELFF TGTGCCAGCAGCGTAGGCCCGGCGGACACCGGGGAGCTGTTTTTT
TRBJ1-1 - many TRBV6-5 CASSYSISRDTEAFF TGTGCCAGCAGTTACTCGATTAGCAGGGACACTGAAGCTTTCTTT
TRBJ1-6 - few TRBV5-1 CASRDTIGIGSAPLHF TGCGCCAGCAGGGATACCATCGGCATCGGGTCCGCACCCCTCCACTTT
TRBJ2-3 TRBD2 many TRBV2 CASWRTSGGRSTDTQYF TGTGCCAGCTGGAGGACTAGCGGGGGGCGGAGCACAGATACGCAGTATTTT
TRBJ2-3 - few TRBV20-1 CSARRGSSTDTQYF TGCAGTGCTCGAAGGGGCTCTAGCACAGATACGCAGTATTTT
TRBJ1-1 - few TRBV20-1 CSASKGPATNTEAFF TGCAGTGCTAGTAAGGGGCCGGCGACGAACACTGAAGCTTTCTTT
TRBJ2-5 TRBD2 few TRBV28 CASSLLSGGPETQYF TGTGCCAGCAGTTTGCTTAGCGGGGGACCGGAGACCCAGTACTTC
TRBJ1-1 - many TRBV5-1 CASSSGTSGTEAFF TGCGCCAGCAGCTCCGGGACATCTGGCACTGAAGCTTTCTTT
TRBJ1-5 TRBD1 many TRBV6-2/TRBV6-3 CASSRRTGHQQHF TGTGCCAGCAGTCGCCGGACAGGGCATCAGCAGCATTTT
TRBJ2-7 TRBD2 few TRBV13 CASSYFASGEYEQYF TGTGCCAGCAGCTACTTTGCTAGCGGGGAATACGAGCAGTACTTC
TRBJ2-1 - - TRBV11-1 CASSSDSGEQFF TGTGCCAGCAGCTCCGACTCGGGCGAGCAGTTCTTC
TRBJ1-1 - - TRBV5-1 CASSLVQGTVSHTEAFF TGCGCCAGCAGCTTGGTTCAGGGTACGGTTTCGCACACTGAAGCTTTCTTT